This T cell receptor (beta chain) was retrieved from a study of blood T cell repertoires in COVID-19. Study context: Collection of acute and convalescent COVID-19 samples took place in the United States, Italy and Spain. The analysed material was cDNA or gDNA that came from T cells, B-cell-depleted T cells, or PBMCs.

The CDR3 runs to 15 residues. Germline loops: CDR1 LGHNA, CDR2 YNFKEQ. V lost 1 base to trimming and J lost 3 bases, with 11 bases between them. Which cohort a participant joined came from the clinical history participants gave. Original processing methods: From reference gene primer amplification, estimates of nucleated cell counts were derived. The assay was immunoSEQ multiplex PCR, and TCRdb's table has in-frame clones only and misses some. V, J and clone size derive from that table, while D and trimming were established from the DNA sequence. This table has 400,000 to 550,000 clones, nearly 90% appearing once.

The clonotype originates from a woman between 18 and 29 years old with acute COVID-19. This rearrangement joins TRBV4-2 to TRBJ2-3; D is possibly TRBD2 (5 bases). Sequencing used PBMCs or T cells enriched from blood (not recorded which). CDR3 in DNA: TGTGCCAGCAGCCAAGGTCAGCGGCGGACAGATACGCAGTATTTT. Its translation: CASSQGQRRTDTQYF.